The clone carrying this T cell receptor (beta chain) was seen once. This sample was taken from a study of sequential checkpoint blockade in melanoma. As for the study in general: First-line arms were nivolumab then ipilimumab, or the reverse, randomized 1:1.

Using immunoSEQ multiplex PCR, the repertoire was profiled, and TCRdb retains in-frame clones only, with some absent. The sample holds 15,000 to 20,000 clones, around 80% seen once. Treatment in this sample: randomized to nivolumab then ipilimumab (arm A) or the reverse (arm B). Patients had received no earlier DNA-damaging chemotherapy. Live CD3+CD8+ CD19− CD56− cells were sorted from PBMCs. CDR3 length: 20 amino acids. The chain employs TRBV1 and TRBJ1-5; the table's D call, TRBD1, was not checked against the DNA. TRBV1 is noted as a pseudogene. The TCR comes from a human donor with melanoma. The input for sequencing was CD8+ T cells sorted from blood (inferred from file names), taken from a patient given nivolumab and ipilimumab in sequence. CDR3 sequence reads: CTSSQNPGTGGPTNNQPQHF. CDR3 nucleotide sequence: TGCACCAGCAGCCAAAACCCCGGGACAGGGGGCCCTACTAACAATCAGCCCCAGCATTTT.